Only a few counts were recorded for the clone carrying this TCR beta chain. As yet, its antigen is unknown. This sample stems from a study of neurological immune-mediated disorders. The study, taken as a whole, reports: The absence of any CDR3 amino acid sequence shared by expanded clones across subjects suggests that repertoires were private in all groups.

The time point here: longitudinal time-point 2. Unsorted libraries came from 2 million PBMCs stored at -80 °C. TCRdb itself ran the 5' RACE reads through MiXCR, one entry per CDR3 protein. The data show about 80,000 distinct CDR3 sequences, with over 4.5% seen just once and over 7% held by the top ten. This TCR came from an older woman with multiple sclerosis. Material for sequencing was PBMCs.

The chain's CDR3 is CASSLDSLSEAFF. The DNA of the CDR3 is TGCGCCAGCAGCTTGGACAGCTTAAGTGAAGCTTTCTTT. The chain is built from TRBV5-1 and TRBJ1-1; the D is unclear. The CDR3 is made up of 13 amino acids. Germline V gene sequence: CDR1 SGHRS, CDR2 YFSETQ. Trimming removed 0 bases at V and 7 bases at J, with 10 bases between. Variable domain in full (rest from reference TRBV5-1 and TRBJ1-1): KAGVTQTPRYLIKTRGQQVTLSCSPISGHRSVSWYQQTPGQGLQFLFEYFSETQRNKGNFPGRFSGRQFSNSRSEMNVSTLELGDSALYLCASSLDSLSEAFFGQGTRLTVV.